A selection of T cell receptor beta chains follows, all from one sample in a study of identical twins. Each CDR3 protein gets one entry after TCRdb re-called the 5' RACE reads with MiXCR. The repertoire holds 500,000 to 550,000 distinct CDR3 sequences, around 20% seen once, with around 0.9% in the top ten. These data were also reused for a study on T cells expressing NK-cell markers.

Sequenced input: CD4+ T cells sorted from blood. Receptors were obtained from a woman aged 18-29 years in good health. The CDR3 runs from the conserved cysteine through the conserved F or W. The order of the fields is clone size, V gene, D gene, J gene, CDR3 protein, CDR3 DNA. A D gene is named only where the DNA matches it firmly. The size entry is marked missing in some rows and otherwise reads once, few, many or a size class.

-	TRBV20-1	TRBD2	TRBJ2-7	CSAFPWGGSSYEQYF	TGCAGTGCTTTCCCCTGGGGGGGGAGCTCCTACGAGCAGTACTTC
-	TRBV3-1	TRBD2	TRBJ2-1	CASSPHPGLAGQGPNEQFF	TGTGCCAGCAGCCCCCACCCGGGACTAGCGGGACAGGGCCCTAATGAGCAGTTCTTC
-	TRBV7-9	TRBD1	TRBJ2-1	CASSLEQGAFHEQFF	TGTGCCAGCAGCTTAGAGCAGGGGGCCTTCCATGAGCAGTTCTTC
-	TRBV20-1	-	TRBJ2-1	CSARVWNNYNEQFF	TGCAGTGCTAGAGTCTGGAACAACTACAATGAGCAGTTCTTC
-	TRBV20-1	TRBD2	TRBJ2-7	CSAAGTSDVYEQYF	TGCAGTGCTGCCGGGACTAGCGACGTCTACGAGCAGTACTTC
few	TRBV20-1	TRBD1	TRBJ1-2	CSASRNRGNYGYTF	TGCAGTGCTAGTCGTAACAGGGGGAACTATGGCTACACCTTC
many	TRBV29-1	-	TRBJ2-7	CSVLGKTEIEQYF	TGCAGCGTTTTGGGAAAAACAGAAATAGAGCAGTACTTC
few	TRBV20-1	TRBD1	TRBJ2-7	CSASPGQDYEQYF	TGCAGTGCTAGCCCTGGACAGGACTACGAGCAGTACTTC
-	TRBV5-1	-	TRBJ2-1	CASSLGPELNEQFF	TGCGCCAGCAGCTTGGGCCCCGAACTTAATGAGCAGTTCTTC
-	TRBV18	TRBD2	TRBJ2-5	CASSRGLDQETQYF	TGTGCCAGCTCACGGGGACTAGATCAAGAGACCCAGTACTTC
few	TRBV5-1	-	TRBJ2-7	CASSPAPTASYEQYF	TGCGCCAGCAGCCCCGCCCCGACAGCGTCCTACGAGCAGTACTTC
few	TRBV7-9	-	TRBJ2-3	CASSYSGADTQYF	TGTGCCAGCAGCTACTCCGGGGCAGATACGCAGTATTTT
-	TRBV5-5	TRBD2	TRBJ2-3	CASSFPKRGSTDTQYF	TGTGCCAGCAGCTTTCCGAAGCGGGGATCCACAGATACGCAGTATTTT
-	TRBV27	-	TRBJ1-5	CASSLQQSLGPQHF	TGTGCCAGCAGTTTACAACAGAGTCTAGGGCCCCAGCATTTT
few	TRBV29-1	-	TRBJ2-1	CSVDYSYNEQFF	TGCAGCGTTGACTACTCTTACAATGAGCAGTTCTTC
-	TRBV15	-	TRBJ2-2	CATSRAPPKGIGELFF	TGTGCCACCAGCAGAGCCCCCCCTAAGGGGATAGGGGAGCTGTTTTTT
-	TRBV29-1	-	TRBJ2-1	CSVRDSSYNEQFF	TGCAGCGTTCGCGACAGTTCCTACAATGAGCAGTTCTTC
-	TRBV9	-	TRBJ2-1	CASSTPGVYNEQFF	TGTGCCAGCAGCACCCCGGGAGTTTACAATGAGCAGTTCTTC
-	TRBV4-1	-	TRBJ2-1	CASSQNQVQPLNEQFF	TGCGCCAGCAGCCAAAATCAGGTCCAGCCCCTCAATGAGCAGTTCTTC
-	TRBV20-1	-	TRBJ1-1	CSASRENTEAFF	TGCAGTGCCAGCCGGGAGAACACTGAAGCTTTCTTT
few	TRBV9	-	TRBJ2-6	CASSVESGANVLTF	TGTGCCAGCAGCGTAGAGTCTGGGGCCAACGTCCTGACTTTC
once	TRBV20-1	-	TRBJ2-3	CSAMWGVVTDTQYF	TGCAGTGCTATGTGGGGAGTCGTCACAGATACGCAGTATTTT
few	TRBV18	-	TRBJ1-2	CATSLNGGYTF	TGTGCCACCAGCCTCAACGGGGGCTACACCTTC
-	TRBV19	TRBD2	TRBJ2-3	CASSIPWGLATDTQYF	TGTGCCAGTAGTATTCCTTGGGGACTAGCGACAGATACGCAGTATTTT
few	TRBV11-1	TRBD1	TRBJ2-7	CASSYRDRPTYEQYF	TGTGCCAGCAGCTACCGGGACAGGCCTACCTACGAGCAGTACTTC
few	TRBV7-9	-	TRBJ2-3	CASSFRADTQYF	TGTGCCAGCAGCTTTCGGGCAGATACGCAGTATTTT
-	TRBV20-1	-	TRBJ1-4	CSARLPLGGINEKLFF	TGCAGTGCTAGATTGCCTCTAGGAGGGATTAATGAAAAACTGTTTTTT
-	TRBV11-2	-	TRBJ1-1	CASSTIRGMNTEAFF	TGTGCCAGCAGCACTATAAGGGGAATGAACACTGAAGCTTTCTTT
-	TRBV12-3/TRBV12-4	TRBD1	TRBJ1-2	CASSASYRGSGYTF	TGTGCCAGCAGTGCTTCCTACAGGGGTTCAGGCTACACCTTC
few	TRBV7-2	-	TRBJ2-7	CASSFGTASSYEQYF	TGTGCCAGCAGCTTCGGGACTGCTAGCTCCTACGAGCAGTACTTC
-	TRBV20-1	-	TRBJ1-1	CSARRTGTPTMGTEAFF	TGCAGTGCTAGACGGACCGGGACACCCACTATGGGCACTGAAGCTTTCTTT
few	TRBV7-8	-	TRBJ1-4	CASSLEEARTEKLFF	TGTGCCAGCAGCTTAGAGGAAGCGAGGACTGAAAAACTGTTTTTT
-	TRBV5-4	TRBD1	TRBJ1-2	CASSSGQYYGYTF	TGTGCCAGCAGCTCGGGACAGTACTATGGCTACACCTTC
-	TRBV7-2	TRBD1	TRBJ2-7	CASSKQGGSYEQYF	TGTGCCAGCAGCAAACAGGGGGGCTCCTACGAGCAGTACTTC
-	TRBV20-1	TRBD1	TRBJ2-7	CSASTDRGYEQYF	TGCAGTGCTAGTACGGACAGGGGCTACGAGCAGTACTTC
-	TRBV4-3	-	TRBJ2-7	CASSQAMSYEQYF	TGCGCCAGCAGCCAAGCAATGTCTTATGAGCAGTACTTC
few	TRBV6-5	TRBD2	TRBJ2-7	CASSYSGLAGTYEQYF	TGTGCCAGCAGTTATTCGGGACTAGCGGGTACCTACGAGCAGTACTTC
many	TRBV15	-	TRBJ2-3	CATSRDQGGADTQYF	TGTGCCACCAGCAGAGACCAGGGCGGCGCAGATACGCAGTATTTT
-	TRBV12-3/TRBV12-4	-	TRBJ1-5	CASSRHPQGGQPQHF	TGTGCCAGCAGTCGACATCCCCAGGGCGGGCAGCCCCAGCATTTT
few	TRBV20-1	-	TRBJ1-1	CSARGDTYTEAFF	TGCAGTGCTAGAGGGGACACCTACACTGAAGCTTTCTTT
few	TRBV5-1	-	TRBJ1-6	CASSFQGDSSPLHF	TGCGCCAGCAGCTTTCAGGGAGACAGTTCACCCCTCCACTTT
few	TRBV20-1	-	TRBJ2-3	CSAERDGAYTQYF	TGCAGTGCAGAACGGGACGGTGCATATACGCAGTATTTT
few	TRBV7-2	TRBD2	TRBJ2-3	CASSLPSGGASTQYF	TGTGCCAGCAGCTTACCTAGCGGGGGGGCCAGTACGCAGTATTTT
once	TRBV20-1	-	TRBJ2-2	CSARFLEGELFF	TGCAGTGCTAGATTCTTGGAGGGGGAGCTGTTTTTT
few	TRBV6-1	TRBD2	TRBJ2-7	CASWSSGSYEQYF	TGTGCCAGCTGGAGTAGCGGGTCCTACGAGCAGTACTTC
-	TRBV11-2	TRBD1	TRBJ2-7	CATGQGHYEQYF	TGTGCCACAGGACAGGGTCACTACGAGCAGTACTTC
many	TRBV7-9	-	TRBJ1-1	CASSPQGGAITEAFF	TGTGCCAGCAGCCCGCAAGGGGGGGCCATCACTGAAGCTTTCTTT
-	TRBV20-1	TRBD2	TRBJ2-7	CSASGLAGERVNEQYF	TGCAGTGCTAGTGGTCTAGCGGGAGAGAGGGTTAACGAGCAGTACTTC
-	TRBV4-2	-	TRBJ2-1	CASSGDIRGQFF	TGTGCCAGCAGTGGGGACATAAGGGGGCAGTTCTTC
many	TRBV9	-	TRBJ2-1	CASSPAPLLNEQFF	TGTGCCAGCAGCCCCGCCCCCCTTCTAAATGAGCAGTTCTTC
few	TRBV20-1	-	TRBJ2-1	CSARTDSYNEQFF	TGCAGTGCCCGGACGGATTCCTACAATGAGCAGTTCTTC
-	TRBV5-5	-	TRBJ1-2	CASRIGQGRQFYGYTF	TGTGCCAGCAGGATCGGGCAGGGCAGGCAATTCTATGGCTACACCTTC
-	TRBV12-3/TRBV12-4	TRBD2	TRBJ2-1	CASSLGGSGEQFF	TGTGCCAGCAGTTTAGGCGGGAGTGGTGAGCAGTTCTTC
few	TRBV20-1	-	TRBJ1-5	CSAREGAKNQPQHF	TGCAGTGCTAGAGAGGGGGCTAAAAATCAGCCCCAGCATTTT
few	TRBV5-4	-	TRBJ2-3	CASSLEATDTQYF	TGTGCCAGCAGCTTGGAAGCCACAGATACGCAGTATTTT
few	TRBV12-3/TRBV12-4	-	TRBJ1-2	CASSSGGDDYGYTF	TGTGCCAGCAGTTCCGGAGGTGACGACTATGGCTACACCTTC
few	TRBV4-2	-	TRBJ1-1	CASSQDFGGAEAFF	TGTGCCAGCAGCCAAGACTTCGGTGGGGCTGAAGCTTTCTTT
-	TRBV12-3/TRBV12-4	-	TRBJ1-5	CASSFSPGIGQPQHF	TGTGCCAGCAGTTTCAGTCCAGGGATAGGGCAGCCCCAGCATTTT
few	TRBV7-9	TRBD2	TRBJ2-7	CASSLLAVYEQYF	TGTGCCAGCAGCTTGCTAGCGGTGTACGAGCAGTACTTC
-	TRBV12-3/TRBV12-4	-	TRBJ2-2	CASSLGSGTGELFF	TGTGCCAGCAGTTTAGGGTCCGGCACCGGGGAGCTGTTTTTT